This T cell receptor beta chain originates from a study of blood T cells in healthy people across ages (dated by TCRdb to the mid-2010s). Context from the whole study: In model experiments, template switching captured roughly one uniquely barcoded TCR beta cDNA molecule for every two T cells. To avoid experimental bias, donors of different ages were distributed randomly across sequencing lanes. The study measured age-related changes in TCR beta repertoire diversity using deep sequencing normalized with unique cDNA molecular identifiers. The donors were split into four age groups: young (average roughly 15 years), middle-aged (roughly 42), aged (about 56) and long-lived (about 74). Using the same blood draw, the study looked at two additional independent replicas of 1 million unique cDNA reads for two donors, one aged 18 to 30 and the other aged 80 or older. Findings and caveats that apply to the study as a whole: Compared with the aged group, the long-lived group had more naive CD4+ T cells, fewer expanded clones and increased TCR diversity, a pattern suggesting age selection. Since profiling was done on bulk unsorted PBMCs, naive and antigen-experienced compartments could not be conclusively compared. Estimates of total diversity based on one million sequenced T cells were considered lower bounds and underestimates. As age increased, observed TCR beta diversity per million T cells dropped in a roughly linear way, and a significant reduction was already evident by age around 41. The percentage of naive T cells measured by flow cytometry correlated strongly with observed TCR beta diversity. Donor CMV infection status was unknown, potentially confounding age-related changes in expanded clonotypes.

Systemically healthy Caucasian individuals from Russia, 35 to 50 in total and aged roughly 6 to 95 years, were included as donors. Each donor gave roughly 9 milliliters of peripheral blood, drawn into EDTA-treated Vacutainer tubes. Ficoll-Paque density-gradient centrifugation was used to isolate PBMCs, with at least 7 million per sample. Trizol reagent was used to extract total RNA from the PBMCs, yielding at least 6 micrograms per sample. For every donor, flow cytometry on a PBMC aliquot measured the percentage of naive CD45RAhigh/CD27high T cells. Remarks on this clonotype: This clone's antigen is unknown. Nothing much larger sits one base from this clone, and base qualities are not available.

Library preparation employed 5' RACE. Reads for this sample came from an Illumina HiSeq 2500. The second PCR ran for about 7 to 11 cycles and used a J-beta primer mix along with a sample-barcoded 5' primer. A template-switch 5' adaptor carrying 12 random nucleotides introduced a unique molecular identifier onto each TCR beta cDNA molecule. Each sample yielded at least 3 million CDR3-containing paired-end reads. All of the RNA was converted into first-strand cDNA using the Mint cDNA synthesis kit, with a TRBC-specific oligonucleotide serving as the primer. Following uracil-DNA glycosylase treatment, all cDNA underwent a first 18-cycle PCR with the universal primers M1SS and BC2_uni_R. On the authors' methods: Normalization of each sample was performed by random selection of 1 million high-quality reads, each carrying a distinct molecular identifier. Instead of being binned into consensus sequences, reads that shared molecular identifiers were thrown out. MiTCR, set to a Q25 quality threshold and the strictest error-elimination algorithm, was used for CDR3 identification, clonotype clustering and error correction. A nonparametric unseen species model using Euler transformation provided a lower-bound estimate of total TCR beta diversity. The public sequencing data were trimmed at Q25 with fastp and processed into clonotypes with MiXCR by TCRdb, which kept only in-frame beta chains. Each entry merges the rows of one CDR3 protein and shows their most common DNA and genes. For this entry, the V and J calls and clone size follow TCRdb and not the study's own pipeline. The sample records 700,000 or so distinct CDR3 sequences, 20% to 25% of which are singletons. The ten largest clones capture less than 25% of the sample.

V is trimmed back by 4 bases and J by 1 base, and the junction contains 6 bases that no gene match accounts for. CDR1 and CDR2, per the germline V gene (reference sequence), are MNHNY and SVGAGI. The CDR3 contains 15 residues, cysteine and phenylalanine counted. Just the 45-base CDR3 DNA is kept, in frame starting at base 1. The chain joins TRBV6-6 to TRBJ2-7; 8 junctional bases match TRBD2. The sequencing sample was made of blood. The TCR sequence derives from a man between 65 and 85 years old in good health. The CDR3 corresponds to CASSFSTSGSYEQYF. The nucleotide sequence is given as TGTGCCAGCAGTTTTTCCACTAGCGGATCCTACGAGCAGTACTTC.